This entry lists 31 T cell receptor beta chains sequenced from one sample in a study of regulatory T cells in long-lasting Graves disease. As to time point: newly diagnosed GD, antithyroid drugs for less than 3 months. RNA isolated from PBMCs was used to make the TCR library. Arm-PCR of CDR3 regions with iRepertoire HTBI primers generated TCR beta libraries. TCRdb called the multiplex PCR reads again in MiXCR, with one record for every CDR3 protein. The table records roughly 560,000 distinct CDR3 sequences, roughly a sixth of them present only once. These same records also appear under a second study, on T cells in Graves' hyperthyroidism and ophthalmopathy.

The sequencing used peripheral blood mononuclear cells (PBMCs), collected at new diagnosis, from a patient treated with antithyroid drugs. These receptors were collected from a middle-aged woman with Graves disease.

The chain links TRBV5-1 to TRBJ2-2; D call uncertain. The V and J ends lost 0 bases and 0 bases respectively, with 12 bases between them. From germline, CDR1 is SGHRS and CDR2 YFSETQ. The CDR3 is 17 residues long. CDR3 loop: CASSLDPQGANTGELFF. The CDR3 DNA follows: TGCGCCAGCAGCTTGGACCCTCAAGGTGCGAACACCGGGGAGCTGTTTTTT.

About this clonotype itself: A much larger clonotype is one base distant, so this may be a read error. The V and J genes are TRBV7-2 and TRBJ2-3, with 7 positions matching TRBD1. The CDR3 runs to 15 residues. Germline CDR1 reads SGHTA; CDR2 reads FQGNSA. CDR3 amino acids: CASSSDRSNTDTQCF. The CDR3 region has the DNA TGTGCCAGCAGCTCGGACAGGAGTAACACAGATACGCAGTGTTTT.

This clonotype occurred a few times. The chain links TRBV3-1 to TRBJ2-7; no reliable D call. CDR1 and CDR2 from the germline V gene are LGHDT and YNNKEL (reference sequence). The V end was cut by 8 bases, the J end by 0 bases, with 14 bases between. The CDR3 contains 14 residues. CDR3: CASSSFTYSYEQYF. For the CDR3, the DNA is TGTGCCAGCTCCTCGTTCACATACTCCTACGAGCAGTACTTC.

This clonotype is a singleton in its sample. The chain links TRBV10-3 to TRBJ2-1; possible D gene TRBD1, 5 bases. The germline V gene has CDR1 ENHRY and CDR2 SYGVKD. This CDR3 contains 12 residues. The CDR3: CVTQGRYNEQFF. CDR3 coding DNA: TGTGTCACTCAGGGCCGGTACAATGAGCAGTTCTTC.

This clonotype was seen many times. J is TRBJ2-5 and V is TRBV12-3 or TRBV12-4; D gene uncertain. V lost 2 bases, J lost 5 bases, and 9 bases lay in between. This CDR3 is 13 amino acids long. Written as DNA, the CDR3 is TGTGCCAGCAGTTTATCGGTCGCGGAGACCCAGTACTTC. Translation gives CASSLSVAETQYF.

This clonotype was detected a few times. The CDR3 protein is CASSTGDYEQYF. The CDR3 nucleotides read TGTGCCAGTTCCACAGGTGACTACGAGCAGTACTTC. The chain joins TRBV6-1 to TRBJ2-7, with D possibly matching TRBD1 (5 bases). The germline gives CDR1 MNHNS, CDR2 SASEGT. CDR3 length: 12 residues. Trimming pared 9 bases from V and 3 bases from J, leaving 12 bases between.

In this sample, this clonotype turned up a few times. This likely traces to a read error, being one base from a far larger clone. The V call is TRBV18, the J call TRBJ1-2; D gene uncertain. Germline V gives CDR1 KGHSH, CDR2 LQKENI. This CDR3 contains 11 residues. In nucleotides, the CDR3 is TGTGTCAGCTCGGGTGGCTATGGCTACACCTTC. It encodes CVSSGGYGYTF.

Ten or more counts support this clonotype. The rearrangement links TRBV11-2 to TRBJ2-2; possibly TRBD1 or TRBD2 for D (5 bases each). CDR1 is SGHAT, CDR2 FQNNGV, per germline. The CDR3 consists of 13 residues. Trimming stripped 6 bases from V and 5 bases from J, with 10 bases between. The CDR3 nucleotides read TGTGCCAGCAGTACGGGACCAACCGGGGAGCTGTTTTTT. Its protein product is CASSTGPTGELFF. Variable domain in full (rest from reference TRBV11-2 and TRBJ2-2): EAGVAQSPRYKIIEKRQSVAFWCNPISGHATLYWYQQILGQGPKLLIQFQNNGVVDDSQLPKDRFSAERLKGVDSTLKIQPAKLEDSAVYLCASSTGPTGELFFGEGSRLTVL.

This clonotype was seen ten or more times. V gene TRBV20-1 combines with J gene TRBJ1-2; 9 bases agree with TRBD1. Looked up from germline, CDR1 is DFQATT and CDR2 is SNEGSKA (reference sequence). This CDR3 has 13 amino acids. Trimming at V came to 5 bases and at J to 1 base, leaving 2 bases not matched to a gene. The CDR3 DNA follows: TGCAGTGCTTTGACAGGGGGTAACTATGGCTACACCTTC. This translates into CSALTGGNYGYTF.

This clonotype was counted ten times or more. CDR3 nucleotides: TGTGCCAGCAGTCGGGCCTTGAACACTGAAGCTTTCTTT. Translated: CASSRALNTEAFF. The V gene is TRBV28, the J gene TRBJ1-1; D gene unclear. Trimming stripped 5 bases from V and 0 bases from J, with 7 bases between. Germline loops: CDR1 MDHEN, CDR2 SYDVKM. This CDR3 comprises 13 residues.

The rearrangement uses TRBV6-5 and TRBJ1-1; D is possibly TRBD1 (6 bases). This CDR3 contains 15 residues. The germline gives CDR1 MNHEY, CDR2 SVGAGI. V shed 0 bases and J shed 3 bases, with 11 bases lying between them. The CDR3 DNA reads as TGTGCCAGCAGTTACTCTACCAGGGGATACACTGAAGCTTTCTTT. This encodes CASSYSTRGYTEAFF.

This clonotype came up many times. This sequence joins TRBV6-2 or TRBV6-3 and TRBJ1-5, with no clear D. The CDR3 runs 15 residues. CDR1 and CDR2 (germline): MNHEY, SVGEGT. The V end was cut by 2 bases, the J end by 0 bases, with 8 bases between. The DNA for the CDR3 is TGTGCCAGCAGTTACAGGCGCAGTAGCAATCAGCCCCAGCATTTT. Its translation: CASSYRRSSNQPQHF.

There are many counts of this clonotype. This rearrangement joins TRBV28 to TRBJ2-7; 7 bases line up with TRBD2. CDR1 is MDHEN and CDR2 is SYDVKM in the germline V gene. The trim removed 6 bases at V and 3 bases at J, leaving 5 bases unmatched. The CDR3 is made up of 13 amino acids. CDR3 sequence: CASRPRGVYEQYF. CDR3 DNA: TGTGCCAGCAGGCCTCGGGGGGTCTACGAGCAGTACTTC.

This clonotype was seen at least ten times. The rearrangement joins TRBV20-1 to TRBJ2-2; D may be TRBD1 (6 bases). The germline gives CDR1 DFQATT, CDR2 SNEGSKA (reference sequence). CDR3 length: 13 residues. Trimming stripped 5 bases from V and 4 bases from J, with 11 bases between. The CDR3 DNA is TGCAGTGCTCGGGACACTGGCACCGGGGAGCTGTTTTTT. Protein: CSARDTGTGELFF.

This clonotype occurred a few times. The gene calls are TRBV7-9 and TRBJ1-1, with D unresolved. Germline V lookup: CDR1 SEHNR, CDR2 FQNEAQ (reference sequence). This CDR3 region has 14 residues. The V and J ends lost 1 base and 5 bases respectively, with 11 bases between them. The CDR3 spells CASSLVMGGTEAFF. CDR3 in DNA: TGTGCCAGCAGCTTAGTTATGGGAGGGACTGAAGCTTTCTTT.

The V gene is TRBV25-1, the J gene TRBJ1-1; D is uncertain. The germline V gene encodes CDR1 MGHDK and CDR2 SYGVNS. CDR3 length: 13 residues. Trimming shortened V by 4 bases and J by 11 bases, and 17 bases separated the two germline ends. The CDR3 DNA is TGTGCCAGCAGTGCGGGGAGGAGACACGCGGCTTTCTTT. Translation gives CASSAGRRHAAFF.

A few counts support this clonotype. The chain links TRBV6-1 to TRBJ1-2; D is uncertain. CDR3 length: 11 amino acids. Germline values: CDR1 MNHNS, CDR2 SASEGT. The V and J ends lost 2 bases and 4 bases respectively, with 2 bases between them. CDR3 sequence reads: CASSEFYGYTF. The CDR3 bases are TGTGCCAGCAGTGAATTCTATGGCTACACCTTC.

The rearrangement links TRBV19 to TRBJ1-6, with D maybe TRBD1 (5 bases). This CDR3 comprises 15 residues. V gave up 1 base and J gave up 7 bases, with 11 bases separating them. CDR1 and CDR2 (germline): LNHDA, SQIVND (reference sequence). CDR3 nucleotide sequence: TGTGCCAGTAGTATAGTCGGGGCTCTGAATTCACCCCTCCACTTT. Its protein product is CASSIVGALNSPLHF.

This clonotype turned up a few times. The gene calls are TRBV7-8 and TRBJ1-6; D uncertain. V was cut by 0 bases and J by 7 bases, with 13 bases left in between. Germline loops: CDR1 SGHVS, CDR2 FQNEAQ. The CDR3 has 16 residues. The CDR3 loop reads CASSLAVEPGNSPLHF. CDR3 nucleotides: TGTGCCAGCAGCTTAGCTGTAGAACCGGGAAATTCACCCCTCCACTTT.

V is TRBV7-8 and J is TRBJ2-1; 8 positions agree with TRBD2. Germline V gives CDR1 SGHVS, CDR2 FQNEAQ. J gave up 0 bases and V 2 bases, and 12 bases lay outside the gene matches. This CDR3 comprises 19 residues. The chain's CDR3 is CASSLTWAERGSSYNEQFF. CDR3 bases: TGTGCCAGCAGCTTAACATGGGCCGAGCGGGGGAGCTCCTACAATGAGCAGTTCTTC. The full variable domain, with the rest looked up from reference TRBV7-8 and TRBJ2-1, is GAGVSQSPRYKVAKRGQDVALRCDPISGHVSLFWYQQALGQGPEFLTYFQNEAQLDKSGLPSDRFFAERPEGSVSTLKIQRTQQEDSAVYLCASSLTWAERGSSYNEQFFGPGTRLTVL.

The chain recombines TRBV20-1 with TRBJ2-7; D tentatively fits TRBD1 or TRBD2 (6 bases each). Germline CDR1 and CDR2: DFQATT and SNEGSKA (reference sequence). V lost 5 bases to trimming and J lost 2 bases, with 22 bases between them. The CDR3 runs 16 residues. CDR3: CSALGNSGGQTYEQYF. In DNA, the CDR3 is TGCAGTGCTTTAGGGAATTCCGGGGGACAAACCTACGAGCAGTACTTC.

A remark on this clonotype: A read error may be the cause here, since a much bigger clone is one base away. The chain carries TRBV12-3 or TRBV12-4 and TRBJ1-3; D call uncertain. The CDR3 contains 15 residues. V lost 10 bases and J lost 2, with 18 bases in between. The CDR3 sequence is CANRVVGWPGNTIYF. In DNA, the CDR3 is TGTGCCAACCGGGTAGTAGGCTGGCCTGGAAACACCATATATTTT.

This chain joins TRBV6-1 and TRBJ2-7; D is possibly TRBD1 (5 bases). The V gene lost 5 bases and the J gene lost 0 bases, with 11 bases spanning the gap. Germline CDR1 is MNHNS and CDR2 is SASEGT. The CDR3 sequence is 14 residues long. The CDR3 here is CASSNRKTSYEQYF. DNA of the CDR3: TGTGCCAGCAGTAACAGGAAGACCTCCTACGAGCAGTACTTC.

The table lists this clonotype with many counts. This chain uses TRBV12-3 or TRBV12-4 with TRBJ1-1; D possibly corresponds to TRBD1 (5 bases). Trimming took 7 bases from V and 5 from J, leaving 14 bases between them. The CDR3 extends over 13 amino acids. CDR3 coding DNA: TGTGCCAGCAAATCCGGAGGGGTGACTGAAGCTTTCTTT. It is translated as CASKSGGVTEAFF.

This clonotype has a handful of counts. The chain is built from TRBV6-2 or TRBV6-3 and TRBJ2-6, with D perhaps matching TRBD2 (5 bases). V was shortened by 7 bases and J by 0 bases, with 16 bases between the two germline ends. From germline, CDR1 is MNHEY and CDR2 SVGEGT. CDR3 length: 17 residues. This chain's CDR3 is CASKKGVALSGANVLTF. The CDR3 DNA sequence: TGTGCCAGCAAAAAGGGAGTCGCGCTCTCTGGGGCCAACGTCCTGACTTTC.

This clonotype was observed at least ten times. The junction and the germline gene differ at one end; a read error may be behind it. The CDR3 sequence is CASSLGQGTGELFF. The CDR3 DNA is TGTGCCAGCAGCTTAGGACAGGGGACCGGGGAGCTGTTTTTT. The chain carries TRBV5-1 and TRBJ2-2; 9 positions match TRBD1. Germline V gives CDR1 SGHRS, CDR2 YFSETQ. The CDR3 is 14 amino acids.

The sample holds many counts of this clonotype. The CDR3 region has the DNA TGTGCCAGCAAATTAAGCGGGGGGGCATCAGAGACCCAGTACTTC. Its protein product is CASKLSGGASETQYF. The chain is built from TRBV2 and TRBJ2-5; 10 nucleotides match TRBD2. Germline CDR1 reads SNHLY; CDR2 reads FYNNEI. The CDR3 has 15 amino acids. J lost 4 bases, V lost 7 bases, and 9 bases had no gene match.

The J gene is TRBJ1-1, the V gene TRBV9, with D maybe TRBD1 (5 bases). Germline V gene lookup returns CDR1 SGDLS and CDR2 YYNGEE. Trimming left V 0 bases short and J 0 bases short, with 9 bases between. The CDR3 loop spans 15 amino acids. This CDR3 is CASSVAQGVNTEAFF. CDR3 nucleotide sequence: TGTGCCAGCAGCGTAGCGCAGGGAGTGAACACTGAAGCTTTCTTT.

This clonotype was observed many times. The chain uses TRBV12-3 or TRBV12-4 and TRBJ2-7; D possibly corresponds to TRBD1 (5 bases). Trimming stripped 8 bases from V and 7 bases from J, with 18 bases between. The CDR3 loop spans 13 amino acids. The CDR3 DNA reads as TGTGCCAGCTCATTAGGGGCCTTCGTGGAGCAGTACTTC. It specifies CASSLGAFVEQYF.

This chain connects TRBV27 to TRBJ2-7, with 7 bases lining up with TRBD1. The CDR3 runs 14 residues. V was clipped by 2 bases and J by 3 bases; unmatched bases: 4. Germline CDR1 is MNHEY and CDR2 is SMNVEV (reference sequence). The CDR3 is CASSLKRGLYEQYF. The DNA for the CDR3 is TGTGCCAGCAGTTTAAAGAGGGGGCTCTACGAGCAGTACTTC.

There are many counts of this clonotype. This chain uses TRBV4-1 with TRBJ2-3, with D unresolved. CDR3 length: 15 amino acids. Trimming stripped 0 bases from V and 1 base from J, with 8 bases between. Germline V gives CDR1 MGHRA, CDR2 YSYEKL. CDR3: CASSQEGRGTDTQYF. The CDR3 DNA reads TGCGCCAGCAGCCAAGAAGGAAGGGGCACAGATACGCAGTATTTT.